These 32 T cell receptor beta chains share one sample of origin, sequenced in a study of OX40 agonist ivuxolimab in advanced cancers. Generated by immunoSEQ multiplex PCR, the TCRdb table keeps only in-frame clones and is missing some. The table lists approximately 69,000 clones, around 94% of them singletons. This specimen consisted of CD4+ or CD8+ T cells sorted from blood, obtained in a trial of the OX40 agonist ivuxolimab. The receptors come from an adult with an advanced solid tumor such as melanoma, head and neck, liver or kidney cancer.

The CDR3 DNA is TGCGCCAGCACCCCAGGCGACACTGAAGCTTTCTTT. Translated: CASTPGDTEAFF. The rearrangement uses TRBV5-1 and TRBJ1-1; unclear D gene. V was pared by 6 bases and J by 3 bases, with 9 bases between. Germline V gene data show CDR1 as SGHRS and CDR2 as YFSETQ. The CDR3 spans 12 residues.

The V call is TRBV7-3, the J call TRBJ2-7; TRBD1 matches 7 bases. Per the germline V gene, CDR1 is SGHTA and CDR2 is FQGTGA. CDR3 length: 15 residues. V dropped 1 base and J dropped 2; count of bases not matched to a gene: 5. The CDR3 is CASSLMGTDAYEQYF. The CDR3 DNA sequence: TGTGCCAGCAGCTTAATGGGGACAGACGCCTACGAGCAGTACTTC. The entire variable domain, with the rest obtained from reference TRBV7-3 and TRBJ2-7, is as follows: GAGVSQTPSNKVTEKGKYVELRCDPISGHTALYWYRQSLGQGPEFLIYFQGTGAADDSGLPNDRFFAVRPEGSVSTLKIQRTERGDSAVYLCASSLMGTDAYEQYFGPGTRLTVT.

The V gene is TRBV4-1, the J gene TRBJ1-2, with D perhaps TRBD1 (5 bases). Deletions cut 4 bases from V and 1 base from J, with 13 bases between. The germline V gene encodes CDR1 MGHRA and CDR2 YSYEKL. The CDR3 has 15 amino acids. This CDR3 reads CASSPRGGDNYGYTF. In DNA, the CDR3 is TGCGCCAGCAGCCCACGGGGCGGGGATAACTATGGCTACACCTTC.

This clone was counted once. J is TRBJ1-4 and V is TRBV4-2, with 9 bases lining up with TRBD1. The CDR3 loop spans 16 amino acids. Unmatched junction bases numbered 10, after V lost 4 bases and J lost 7 bases. Germline values: CDR1 LGHNA, CDR2 YNFKEQ. CDR3 amino acids: CASSRFPGQGTEKLFF. The CDR3 DNA follows: TGTGCCAGCAGCCGATTCCCGGGACAGGGAACTGAAAAACTGTTTTTT.

Worth noting for this clone: The same CDR3 arises from other DNA sequences in this sample as well. This sequence joins TRBV7-8 and TRBJ1-5; D not certain. The germline V gene encodes CDR1 SGHVS and CDR2 FQNEAQ. The CDR3 has 14 residues. V lost 1 base and J 0 bases, leaving 4 bases between the germline ends. CDR3 DNA sequence: TGTGCCAGCAGCTTAGGTGATAGCAATCAGCCCCAGCATTTT. It translates to CASSLGDSNQPQHF.

This clone came up once. V and J are TRBV27 and TRBJ1-4; D possibly corresponds to TRBD1 (6 bases). The CDR3 is 14 residues long. Germline V gene lookup returns CDR1 MNHEY and CDR2 SMNVEV (reference sequence). V lost 4 bases and J lost 4, with 10 bases in between. The CDR3 spells CASSWAGDNEKLFF. CDR3 in DNA: TGTGCCAGCAGTTGGGCAGGGGATAATGAAAAACTGTTTTTT.

The chain employs TRBV10-2 and TRBJ1-6; 7 nucleotides agree with TRBD1. Germline trimming cut 6 bases from V and 7 bases from J; bases unmatched to any gene: 6. The V gene's germline CDR1 is WSHSY and CDR2 SAAADI. CDR3 length equals 14 residues. This CDR3 is CASRETGRNSPLHF. The CDR3 nucleotides are TGCGCCAGCAGGGAGACAGGGAGGAATTCACCCCTCCACTTT.

CDR3 region: CASSSWTDGTDTQYF. The CDR3 DNA follows: TGTGCCAGCAGCTCGTGGACGGACGGCACAGATACGCAGTATTTT. This chain connects TRBV11-2 to TRBJ2-3, with D uncertain. Trimming left V 4 bases short and J 1 base short, with 12 bases between. The CDR3 is 15 residues long. Per the germline V gene, CDR1 is SGHAT and CDR2 is FQNNGV.

V and J are TRBV4-3 and TRBJ2-1, with TRBD2 matching 8 bases. J gave up 8 bases and V 0 bases, and 9 bases lay outside the gene matches. There are 16 residues in the CDR3. In germline, CDR1 is LGHNA, CDR2 YSLEER. The CDR3: CASSQDRGIAGYEQFF. CDR3 nucleotides: TGCGCCAGCAGCCAAGATCGGGGAATAGCGGGATATGAGCAGTTCTTC.

The J gene is TRBJ2-3, the V gene TRBV27; TRBD1 might be the D (5 bases). Trimming pared 5 bases from V and 4 bases from J, leaving 10 bases between. The CDR3 consists of 13 residues. CDR1 and CDR2 from the germline V gene are MNHEY and SMNVEV (reference sequence). The CDR3 loop reads CASSLLGPDTQYF. Written as DNA, the CDR3 is TGTGCCAGCAGTCTCCTGGGGCCAGATACGCAGTATTTT.

The chain couples TRBV7-3 to TRBJ2-5; D ambiguous. The germline V gene has CDR1 SGHTA and CDR2 FQGTGA. V was shortened by 4 bases and J by 1 base, with 7 bases between the two germline ends. The CDR3 has 13 residues. CDR3 nucleotide sequence: TGTGCCAGCAGCTCCCGGATCCAAGAGACCCAGTACTTC. Its protein product is CASSSRIQETQYF.

The chain couples TRBV19 to TRBJ2-7; D not resolved. This CDR3 is built from 15 residues. The germline V gene has CDR1 LNHDA and CDR2 SQIVND (reference sequence). The ends were cut back, 4 bases at V and 2 bases at J, with 15 bases in the middle. The CDR3 sequence is CASSTGPFGAYEQYF. DNA for the CDR3: TGTGCCAGTAGTACCGGTCCTTTCGGAGCCTACGAGCAGTACTTC.

The chain joins TRBV11-1 to TRBJ2-7; D gene ambiguous. CDR3 length: 15 amino acids. V was shortened by 3 bases and J by 3 bases, with 15 bases between the two germline ends. CDR1 and CDR2 from the germline V gene are SGHAT and FQDESV (reference sequence). CDR3 sequence (DNA): TGTGCCAGCAGCTTTGGACCGCCTCTTAGCTACGAGCAGTACTTC. It specifies CASSFGPPLSYEQYF.

The chain recombines TRBV4-3 with TRBJ1-6; D is undetermined. The CDR3 covers 14 residues. CDR1 and CDR2 (germline): LGHNA, YSLEER. Trimming removed 0 bases at V and 11 bases at J, with 11 bases between. In nucleotides, the CDR3 is TGCGCCAGCAGCCAAGATCATCGGGGAGCACCCCTCCACTTT. This codes for CASSQDHRGAPLHF.

This clone was counted between two and nine times. The chain is built from TRBV5-8 and TRBJ1-2, with TRBD1 matching 11 bases. This CDR3 comprises 15 residues. Germline V gene lookup returns CDR1 SGHTS and CDR2 YDEGEE. J gave up 0 bases and V 4 bases, and 2 bases lay outside the gene matches. The CDR3 coding sequence is TGTGCCAGCAGCGGACAGGGGGCAGCTAACTATGGCTACACCTTC. This encodes CASSGQGAANYGYTF.

The genes are TRBV28 and TRBJ1-1; D is unresolved. The germline V gene encodes CDR1 MDHEN and CDR2 SYDVKM. This CDR3 region has 11 residues. Trimming took off 2 bases at V and 11 bases at J, with 9 bases between the two ends. CDR3 coding DNA: TGTGCCAGCAGTTTACGAGTGTTTGCTTTCTTT. Translated, it gives CASSLRVFAFF.

This chain links TRBV4-1 with TRBJ1-3, with D hard to call. Germline CDR1 MGHRA, CDR2 YSYEKL. The CDR3 runs 15 residues. Trimming shortened V by 4 bases and J by 6 bases, and 16 bases separated the two germline ends. CDR3 loop: CASSLSYGLENTIYF. In DNA, the CDR3 is TGCGCCAGCAGCCTTAGTTATGGGCTGGAAAACACCATATATTTT.

The genes are TRBV7-9 and TRBJ1-2; 8 bases agree with TRBD1. Germline V gene lookup returns CDR1 SEHNR and CDR2 FQNEAQ (reference sequence). Trimming cost V 4 bases and J 5 bases; bases outside gene matches: 3. CDR3 length equals 13 residues. The CDR3 protein is CASSSTGEYGYTF. Here the CDR3 DNA reads TGTGCCAGCAGCTCGACAGGGGAGTATGGCTACACCTTC.

The chain uses TRBV27 and TRBJ2-5; D gene unclear. V was cut by 1 base and J by 0 bases, with 12 bases left in between. Germline CDR1 MNHEY, CDR2 SMNVEV (reference sequence). This CDR3 has 16 residues. The CDR3 is CASSLFGSGYQETQYF. CDR3 nucleotide sequence: TGTGCCAGCAGTTTATTCGGCTCAGGCTACCAAGAGACCCAGTACTTC.

The CDR3 DNA reads as TGTGCCAGCAGCACCTCGGGGGGCGCGGAGACCCAGTACTTC. Translation gives CASSTSGGAETQYF. The chain recombines TRBV7-6 with TRBJ2-5, with D perhaps TRBD2 (7 bases). V was trimmed by 5 bases and J by 5 bases, leaving 15 bases between them. The CDR3 is made up of 14 amino acids. Per germline, CDR1 SGHVS and CDR2 FNYEAQ.

V and J are TRBV4-2 and TRBJ1-1; a possible D gene is TRBD1 (5 bases). Trimming stripped 0 bases from V and 4 bases from J, with 9 bases between. Germline V gene sequence: CDR1 LGHNA, CDR2 YNFKEQ. This CDR3 is built from 14 residues. Here the CDR3 reads CASSQDMGGTEAFF. The DNA for the CDR3 is TGTGCCAGCAGCCAAGATATGGGGGGCACTGAAGCTTTCTTT.

The V gene is TRBV27, the J gene TRBJ2-6; D gene uncertain. Trimming took 2 bases from V and 4 from J, leaving 9 bases between them. Germline assignment: CDR1 MNHEY and CDR2 SMNVEV (reference sequence). This CDR3 has 15 residues. The CDR3 DNA reads as TGTGCCAGCAGTTTAATACTCTCAGGGGCCAACGTCCTGACTTTC. Translating gives CASSLILSGANVLTF.

V and J are TRBV27 and TRBJ1-2, with D perhaps TRBD1 (5 bases). Between the trimmed V and J ends, which lost 0 bases and 8 bases, there was a span of 16 bases. Germline CDR1 MNHEY, CDR2 SMNVEV (reference sequence). The CDR3 extends over 15 amino acids. Written as DNA, the CDR3 is TGTGCCAGCAGTTTATCCCGATCAGAGGGGAGGGGCTACACCTTC. Its translation is CASSLSRSEGRGYTF.

CDR3: CASSLGPRNTEAFF. CDR3 DNA sequence: TGTGCCAGCAGCTTAGGTCCCCGGAACACTGAAGCTTTCTTT. The V and J genes are TRBV7-3 and TRBJ1-1; no clear D. The CDR3 loop spans 14 amino acids. The germline V gene encodes CDR1 SGHTA and CDR2 FQGTGA. Trimming pared 2 bases from V and 1 base from J, leaving 8 bases between.

J is TRBJ2-3 and V is TRBV4-3; 10 bases fit TRBD1. Germline CDR1 is LGHNA and CDR2 is YSLEER. V was pared by 2 bases and J by 1 base, with 9 bases of the junction left unmatched. The CDR3 is made up of 18 amino acids. The CDR3 coding sequence is TGCGCCAGCAGCCAAATTCGACAGGGGGCACTCCGCACAGATACGCAGTATTTT. It codes for CASSQIRQGALRTDTQYF.

The V and J genes are TRBV7-2 and TRBJ2-5, with D perhaps matching TRBD1 or TRBD2 (5 bases each). The CDR3 contains 16 residues. The V gene's germline CDR1 is SGHTA and CDR2 FQGNSA. The V gene lost 3 bases and the J gene lost 5 bases, with 19 bases spanning the gap. CDR3 in amino acids: CASSFPLLTEGETQYF. CDR3 in DNA: TGTGCCAGCAGCTTCCCGCTTCTGACAGAGGGGGAGACCCAGTACTTC.

This clone was seen just once. The V call is TRBV13, the J call TRBJ2-2, with D perhaps TRBD2 (5 bases). This CDR3 region has 13 residues. Germline-derived CDR1 and CDR2 are PRHDT and FYEKMQ (reference sequence). Trimming took off 3 bases at V and 4 bases at J, with 6 bases between the two ends. CDR3 loop: CASSFGVTGELFF. As DNA, the CDR3 is TGTGCCAGCAGCTTCGGGGTCACCGGGGAGCTGTTTTTT.

The CDR3 reads CASSQSTGGRETQYF. CDR3 coding DNA: TGCGCCAGCAGCCAGAGTACAGGGGGCAGGGAGACCCAGTACTTC. The chain employs TRBV4-3 and TRBJ2-5; the match to TRBD1 covers 9 bases. V was pared by 3 bases and J by 5 bases, with 7 bases of the junction left unmatched. The germline CDR1 and CDR2 sequences are LGHNA and YSLEER. CDR3 size: 15 residues.

The genes are TRBV2 and TRBJ1-1; TRBD1 matches 9 bases. The CDR3 length is 16 residues. J gave up 5 bases and V 2 bases, and 9 bases lay outside the gene matches. Germline lookup yields CDR1 SNHLY and CDR2 FYNNEI. The CDR3 loop reads CASSENPDRGWTEAFF. DNA for the CDR3: TGTGCCAGCAGTGAAAACCCCGACAGGGGGTGGACTGAAGCTTTCTTT.

The V call is TRBV6-5, the J call TRBJ1-1; D not certain. Germline-derived CDR1 and CDR2 are MNHEY and SVGAGI. This CDR3 spans 11 amino acids. V was shortened by 8 bases and J by 1 base, with 5 bases between the two germline ends. The CDR3 region is CASLGNTEAFF. CDR3 nucleotides: TGTGCCAGCTTAGGGAACACTGAAGCTTTCTTT.

J is TRBJ1-2 and V is TRBV11-2; no clear D gene. The V end lost 1 base, the J end lost 4 bases, and 7 bases lay between the germline ends. Germline CDR1 reads SGHAT; CDR2 reads FQNNGV. The CDR3 runs 13 residues. CDR3 sequence (DNA): TGTGCCAGCAGCTTAGGGGTCCTCTATGGCTACACCTTC. It translates to CASSLGVLYGYTF.

The J gene is TRBJ1-5, the V gene TRBV27; 7 positions match TRBD1. The length of the CDR3 is 14 residues. Losses at the gene ends were 5 bases for V and 5 bases for J; bases not matched to a gene: 6. Germline-derived CDR1 and CDR2 are MNHEY and SMNVEV (reference sequence). The CDR3 spells CASSAWTGYQPQHF. Here the CDR3 DNA reads TGTGCCAGCAGTGCCTGGACAGGCTATCAGCCCCAGCATTTT.